This is a list of T cell receptor beta chains from one sample in a study of control samples from healthy donors and cancer patients. Libraries were prepared by immunoSEQ multiplex PCR; TCRdb keeps only in-frame clonotypes and omits some of them. The table shows roughly 81,000 clones, with more than 65% occurring only once. The specimen sequenced was PBMCs. These receptors were taken from a man aged 55 to 70 with head and neck cancer. The conserved cysteine and the conserved F or W are not part of the CDR3 here. The order of the fields is CDR3 length, D gene, V gene, CDR3 protein. D genes are given only for firm matches.

13	.	TRBV2	ASTQRSEGGSEAF
11	.	TRBV27	ASSFPPYNEQF
12	.	TRBV4-1	ASSQVTRGNTIY
12	.	TRBV3-1/TRBV3-2	ASSQEVWQETQY
13	.	TRBV14	ASSTQGRRGQPQH
11	.	TRBV4-2	ASSQASSQPQH
15	.	TRBV25-1	ASSEFLPRKGRGELF
13	.	TRBV6-6	ASSLTVSQISPLH
10	.	TRBV30	AWSNSGSPLH
11	.	TRBV2	ATPTGVNTEAF
14	TRBD2	TRBV7-9	ASSSSDGRLTYEQY
10	.	TRBV29-1	SVTVTNEKLF
13	.	TRBV6-4	ASSPNAGGSYEQY
10	.	TRBV28	ASRTSNTEAF
13	.	TRBV2	ASSVDGYYNSPLH
13	TRBD1	TRBV10-3	AISETDRVGYEQY
8	.	TRBV6-4	ASNSFREF
12	TRBD1	TRBV5-1	ASGTGQEQETQY
14	.	TRBV14	ASSQEGRPSLETQY
14	TRBD1	TRBV27	ASSLYGTGGNSPLH
15	.	TRBV7-9	ASSLGARQGSTGELF
16	.	TRBV28	ASSPTSASRARVLEQY
13	.	TRBV6-5	ASSYSSEENSPLH
14	TRBD1	TRBV5-1	ASSQRTGGRTGELF
13	TRBD1	TRBV5-4	ASSVGQGVYNEQF
11	.	TRBV5-1	ASSTAATYEQY
10	.	TRBV7-9	ASGVENTEAF
14	.	TRBV5-1	ASSLASAVMNTEAF
12	.	TRBV13	ASSRGRPPGELF
14	.	TRBV6-1	ASSDLGDTLNQPQH
11	.	TRBV7-9	ASSLEGGVEAF
12	.	TRBV11-2	ASSLGGVEAGYT
11	.	TRBV12-3/TRBV12-4	ASSFGSGYEQY
12	.	TRBV6-5	ASTEQGPNSPLH
12	.	TRBV24-1	ATSDLRYFDTQY
13	.	TRBV28	ASSTGAGSYNEQF
10	.	TRBV3-1/TRBV3-2	ASNQGTNEQF
13	.	TRBV29-1	SVVTLRSSYNEQF
15	TRBD1	TRBV19	ASSTGTGGSSGNTIY
13	.	TRBV7-9	ASSRQLTNTGELF
13	.	TRBV9	ASSGGAQMNTEAF
10	.	TRBV7-2	ASSSYTDTQY
11	.	TRBV6-1	ASSEVGAQPQH
12	.	TRBV6-6	ASTDRLSGNTIY
12	.	TRBV21-1	ASAGCGQVGGYT
14	.	TRBV6-1	ASSAVRDTTPQPQH
17	TRBD2	TRBV19	ASSSPGTSGTSAKNIQY
12	.	TRBV6-5	ASRDRQLQETQY